This T cell receptor beta chain was sequenced for a study of shared clonotypes between healthy human individuals. The V and J ends lost 6 bases and 5 bases, in that order; junction bases with no gene match: 14. The CDR3 has 16 amino acids. Germline values: CDR1 LNHDA, CDR2 SQIVND (reference sequence). Regarding this clone: Its antigen is not known.

Everyone who donated was a Caucasian adult who lived in Nashville, Tennessee. Study outcomes and limitations: Despite large depth, rarefaction showed incomplete sorted-subset sequencing. Sharing of clonotypes among donors was expected to vary with sequencing depth. The naive CD4 repertoires of a few donors were compared, and roughly 5% of clonotypes were shared.

Here immunoSEQ multiplex PCR was the method, and the copy in TCRdb shows in-frame clones only, minus some. The table records 2 million to 2.5 million clones, approximately 93% of them present only once. The sequence was obtained from a man between 18 and 35 years old in good health. Some clones in this sample may be carry-over from other donors' samples. The sequenced sample was naive CD4+ T cells from PBMCs. Regarding subset: CD45RA+ positively selected. This chain joins TRBV19 and TRBJ1-1; TRBD1 agrees at 8 bases. The CDR3 nucleotides are TGTGCCAGTAGCCACATCAACAGGGGGTTAGGAACTGAAGCTTTCTTT. The encoded protein is CASSHINRGLGTEAFF.